A single sample is the source of the 11 T cell receptor beta chains below, sequenced in a study of T cells after yellow fever vaccination. TCRdb reprocessed the 5' RACE reads with MiXCR, giving one entry per CDR3 protein. The data contain some 600,000 distinct CDR3 sequences, approximately 16% of them singletons. The sample was PBMCs, taken around 5 days after the first yellow fever vaccination. These receptors originate from a young man who received the YFV17D yellow fever vaccine.

The rearrangement joins TRBV7-9 to TRBJ2-1; 8 bases match TRBD2. Germline V gives CDR1 SEHNR, CDR2 FQNEAQ (reference sequence). V trimming: 5 bases; J trimming: 8 bases; junction bases outside the gene matches: 5. There are 13 residues in the CDR3. This CDR3 reads CASSAGGADEQFF. The CDR3 DNA sequence: TGTGCCAGCAGCGCCGGGGGGGCGGATGAGCAGTTCTTC. Using reference TRBV7-9 and TRBJ2-1 for the parts outside the CDR3, the full variable domain is DTGVSQNPRHKITKRGQNVTFRCDPISEHNRLYWYRQTLGQGPEFLTYFQNEAQLEKSRLLSDRFSAERPKGSFSTLEIQRTEQGDSAMYLCASSAGGADEQFFGPGTRLTVL.

The chain employs TRBV4-3 and TRBJ1-3; D gene unclear. The ends were cut back, 0 bases at V and 7 bases at J, with 10 bases in the middle. The CDR3 is made up of 14 amino acids. Germline V gene data show CDR1 as LGHNA and CDR2 as YSLEER. CDR3 DNA: TGCGCCAGCAGCCAAGAAGAACTAAGCAACACCATATATTTT. It codes for CASSQEELSNTIYF.

This clonotype has more than one count but fewer than ten. Germline is not matched at one junction end, which may reflect a read error. The rearrangement links TRBV5-1 to TRBJ2-2; D is ambiguous. This CDR3 comprises 15 residues. Germline CDR1 is SGHRS and CDR2 is YFSETQ. CDR3 amino acids: CASNLELANTGELFF. CDR3 coding DNA: TGCGCCAGCAACTTGGAACTCGCGAACACCGGGGAGCTGTTTTTT.

Only a few counts were recorded for this clonotype. The chain uses TRBV6-6 and TRBJ2-7; D is undetermined. The germline V gene encodes CDR1 MNHNY and CDR2 SVGAGI (reference sequence). Trimming took 6 bases from V and 0 from J, leaving 6 bases between them. This CDR3 comprises 12 residues. CDR3 DNA: TGTGCCAGCAGCGGGCCCTCCTACGAGCAGTACGTC. This codes for CASSGPSYEQYV.

This clonotype was recorded a few times. The chain combines TRBV6-2 or TRBV6-3 with TRBJ2-1; D possibly corresponds to TRBD1 (6 bases). The CDR3 consists of 15 residues. Germline values: CDR1 MNHEY, CDR2 SVGEGT. V was pared by 4 bases and J by 1 base, with 11 bases between. The DNA for the CDR3 is TGTGCCAGCAGTTTTGGGACACTATCCTACAATGAGCAGTTCTTC. It specifies CASSFGTLSYNEQFF.

This clonotype showed up many times. CDR3 bases: TGTGCCAGCAGTCTAGCGGGGGCCAGCTCCTACAATGAGCAGTTCTTC. This sequence encodes CASSLAGASSYNEQFF. V and J are TRBV6-2 or TRBV6-3 and TRBJ2-1; 10 bases map to TRBD2. The ends lost 5 bases at V and 0 bases at J; junction bases unmatched: 4. Germline V gives CDR1 MNHEY, CDR2 SVGEGT. CDR3 size: 16 residues.

The V call is TRBV29-1, the J call TRBJ2-1, with TRBD1 as a possible D gene (5 bases). The germline V gene has CDR1 SQVTM and CDR2 ANQGSEA. Deletions cut 7 bases from V and 4 bases from J, with 11 bases between. The CDR3 totals 12 residues. As DNA, the CDR3 is TGCAGCGCACGACAGAGTTACAATGAGCAGTTCTTC. This gives the protein CSARQSYNEQFF.

This clonotype showed up just a few times. The CDR3 DNA is TGTGCCAGCAGCTTGCCAGTCGGGGGTCATAGCACAGATACGCAGTATTTT. Translated: CASSLPVGGHSTDTQYF. This rearrangement joins TRBV5-4 to TRBJ2-3; weak D call: TRBD2 (6 bases). The length of the CDR3 is 17 residues. Trimming shortened V by 1 base and J by 0 bases, and 15 bases separated the two germline ends. CDR1 and CDR2 (germline): SGHNT, YYREEE (reference sequence).

The count of this clonotype is one. The rearrangement joins TRBV5-4 to TRBJ2-7, with D uncertain. The length of the CDR3 is 15 residues. V was clipped by 0 bases and J by 0 bases, with 10 bases between them. CDR1 is SGHNT, CDR2 YYREEE, per germline (reference sequence). The CDR3 sequence is CASSLDQASSYEQYF. The CDR3 DNA reads TGTGCCAGCAGCTTGGATCAGGCGAGCTCCTACGAGCAGTACTTC.

The chain is built from TRBV4-3 and TRBJ1-2; D gene ambiguous. The V gene lost 5 bases and the J gene lost 2 bases, with 12 bases spanning the gap. In germline, CDR1 is LGHNA, CDR2 YSLEER. The CDR3 has 14 residues. CDR3 sequence: CASSNEFQNYGYTF. For the CDR3, the DNA is TGCGCCAGCAGCAATGAATTCCAGAACTATGGCTACACCTTC.

This clonotype has only a few counts. The chain joins TRBV3-1 to TRBJ1-3; D is ambiguous. Germline CDR1 and CDR2: LGHDT and YNNKEL (reference sequence). Trimming cost V 1 base and J 0 bases, with 4 bases left between them. CDR3 length equals 14 residues. The CDR3 is CASSQGNSGNTIYF. DNA of the CDR3: TGTGCCAGCAGCCAAGGGAACTCTGGAAACACCATATATTTT.